Following are 20 T cell receptor beta chains from one sample sequenced in a study of shared clonotypes between healthy human individuals. Assay used: immunoSEQ multiplex PCR; TCRdb lists only in-frame clones, some missing. Of approximately 500,000 clones listed, 79% are singletons. Sequencing used PBMCs. The receptor source for this set is a woman between 40 and 55 years old in good health. Some clones in this sample may be carry-over from other donors' samples.

The rearrangement links TRBV30 to TRBJ1-5; 12 bases are shared with TRBD1. The germline V gene encodes CDR1 GTSNPN and CDR2 SVGIG (reference sequence). The CDR3 covers 16 residues. After removal of 2 bases from V and 5 bases from J, the junction contained 7 bases not matched to a gene. The CDR3 loop is CAWSSRDRGRDQPQHF. CDR3 sequence (DNA): TGTGCCTGGAGTTCCCGGGACAGGGGGCGCGATCAGCCCCAGCATTTT.

The V gene is TRBV7-8, the J gene TRBJ1-5, with D possibly being TRBD1 (5 bases). From germline, CDR1 is SGHVS and CDR2 FQNEAQ. Trimming shortened V by 2 bases and J by 4 bases, and 9 bases separated the two germline ends. There are 14 residues in the CDR3. CDR3 sequence (DNA): TGTGCCAGCAGCTTACAGGGCCTGAATCAGCCCCAGCATTTT. Translation: CASSLQGLNQPQHF.

This clone was counted once. This chain joins TRBV5-1 and TRBJ2-2, with 7 bases fitting TRBD2. Germline-derived CDR1 and CDR2 are SGHRS and YFSETQ. CDR3 length: 16 residues. The junction had 6 bases not matched to a gene; V was cut back by 4 bases and J by 0 bases. The CDR3 is CASSGRETANTGELFF. CDR3 bases: TGCGCCAGCAGCGGGCGGGAGACAGCGAACACCGGGGAGCTGTTTTTT.

This chain connects TRBV27 to TRBJ1-2, with 9 bases lining up with TRBD1. V trimming: 3 bases; J trimming: 3 bases; junction bases outside the gene matches: 11. Per the germline V gene, CDR1 is MNHEY and CDR2 is SMNVEV (reference sequence). The CDR3 totals 17 residues. CDR3 amino acids: CASSFAYGTGNYYGYTF. CDR3 bases: TGTGCCAGCAGTTTCGCCTATGGGACAGGGAATTACTATGGCTACACCTTC.

V gene TRBV2 combines with J gene TRBJ2-7; TRBD2 might be the D (6 bases). Looked up from germline, CDR1 is SNHLY and CDR2 is FYNNEI. The CDR3 is 16 residues long. V lost 6 bases and J 5 bases, leaving 23 bases between the germline ends. The CDR3 coding sequence is TGTGCCAGCAGCCCCTTGGGTCTTGGGACTGACAACGAGCAGTACTTC. It yields the protein CASSPLGLGTDNEQYF.

This rearrangement joins TRBV9 to TRBJ2-2; no clear D gene. Trimming shortened V by 4 bases and J by 7 bases, and 14 bases separated the two germline ends. CDR1 is SGDLS and CDR2 is YYNGEE in the germline V gene. The length of the CDR3 is 14 residues. CDR3 sequence: CASSPRTVGGELFF. The CDR3 DNA reads TGTGCCAGCAGCCCCCGTACGGTGGGCGGGGAGCTGTTTTTT.

V usage is TRBV28 and J usage is TRBJ2-7, with 7 positions matching TRBD2. CDR1 and CDR2 from the germline V gene are MDHEN and SYDVKM. The CDR3 is made up of 15 amino acids. With 3 bases clipped from V and 0 bases from J, the junction kept 5 bases outside the gene matches. CDR3: CASSFSGTNSYEQYF. The CDR3 coding sequence is TGTGCCAGCAGTTTTTCCGGGACTAACTCCTACGAGCAGTACTTC.

This clone appeared once. The chain is built from TRBV2 and TRBJ1-4, with D unresolved. Trimming took 6 bases from V and 0 from J, leaving 11 bases between them. In germline, CDR1 is SNHLY, CDR2 FYNNEI. This CDR3 has 15 amino acids. Written as DNA, the CDR3 is TGTGCCAGCAGACCAACCCGGGCAACTAATGAAAAACTGTTTTTT. Translation: CASRPTRATNEKLFF.

This clone has a handful of counts. The chain links TRBV30 to TRBJ1-1; D perhaps matches TRBD1 (6 bases). The V end was cut by 0 bases, the J end by 5 bases, with 13 bases between. Germline CDR1 is GTSNPN and CDR2 is SVGIG (reference sequence). The CDR3 has 14 residues. The CDR3 region has the DNA TGTGCCTGGAGTGTAAAAGGGGGAAGTACTGAAGCTTTCTTT. It encodes CAWSVKGGSTEAFF.

The genes are TRBV18 and TRBJ2-1; 14 bases line up with TRBD2. The J segment lost 4 bases and the V segment lost 0 bases, leaving 5 bases of the junction unmatched. CDR1 and CDR2 (germline): KGHSH, LQKENI. The CDR3 has 18 residues. The CDR3 region has the DNA TGTGCCAGCTCACCACCGGGGACTAGCGGGAGTTGGTACAATGAGCAGTTCTTC. This translates into CASSPPGTSGSWYNEQFF.

This chain links TRBV5-1 with TRBJ2-1; the match to TRBD2 covers 9 bases. Germline V lookup: CDR1 SGHRS, CDR2 YFSETQ. Trimming took 6 bases from V and 4 from J; bases not matched to a gene: 8. The CDR3 is 15 amino acids. CDR3 bases: TGCGCCAGCACAATCGCGGGAGGGCTATACAATGAGCAGTTCTTC. It encodes CASTIAGGLYNEQFF.

The chain carries TRBV11-2 and TRBJ1-2; TRBD1 might be the D (5 bases). Germline V gene lookup returns CDR1 SGHAT and CDR2 FQNNGV. V dropped 1 base and J dropped 6 bases, with 12 bases sitting between them. CDR3 length equals 14 residues. In DNA form, the CDR3 reads TGTGCCAGCAGCTTAGTTCGGGGCCTAGATGGCTACACCTTC. This translates into CASSLVRGLDGYTF.

This clone was detected many times. The sample carries other DNA sequences with the same CDR3. The chain recombines TRBV2 with TRBJ2-2, with D tentatively TRBD2 (5 bases). The germline gives CDR1 SNHLY, CDR2 FYNNEI. This CDR3 has 15 amino acids. Trimming left V 5 bases short and J 6 bases short, with 16 bases between. CDR3: CASSPPAAGAGELFF. The CDR3 DNA is TGTGCCAGCAGTCCACCAGCAGCCGGGGCCGGGGAGCTGTTTTTT.

This sequence joins TRBV25-1 and TRBJ2-7; a possible D gene is TRBD1 (5 bases). The CDR3 is 12 residues long. Trimming took 5 bases from V and 7 from J, leaving 12 bases between them. In germline, CDR1 is MGHDK, CDR2 SYGVNS. CDR3 region: CASSSGLGEQYF. CDR3 nucleotide sequence: TGTGCCAGCAGTTCAGGGCTGGGGGAGCAGTACTTC.

The V call is TRBV27, the J call TRBJ2-7, with TRBD2 identical over 12 bases. The CDR3 has 17 residues. Germline V gene lookup returns CDR1 MNHEY and CDR2 SMNVEV (reference sequence). The V segment lost 0 bases and the J segment 2 bases; nucleotides outside the gene matches: 5. CDR3 in amino acids: CASSLSLLAGGPYEQYF. The CDR3 DNA reads as TGTGCCAGCAGTTTATCCCTACTAGCGGGAGGTCCCTACGAGCAGTACTTC.

The chain has TRBV27 and TRBJ2-3; TRBD2 agrees at 7 bases. With 2 bases clipped from V and 2 bases from J, the junction kept 7 bases outside the gene matches. The CDR3 spans 16 residues. Germline V gene lookup returns CDR1 MNHEY and CDR2 SMNVEV (reference sequence). CDR3 region: CASSLTPSGITDTQYF. CDR3 nucleotides: TGTGCCAGCAGTTTAACGCCTAGCGGCATCACAGATACGCAGTATTTT.

The CDR3 DNA follows: TGTGCCAGCGCGATGACTAGCGGGAGTTTGGATACGCAGTATTTT. This translates into CASAMTSGSLDTQYF. This rearrangement joins TRBV27 to TRBJ2-3, with TRBD2 matching 12 bases. The V and J ends lost 8 bases and 6 bases, in that order; junction bases with no gene match: 9. CDR1 MNHEY and CDR2 SMNVEV come from the germline V gene (reference sequence). CDR3 length equals 15 residues.

J is TRBJ2-2 and V is TRBV5-1, with 7 bases matching TRBD1. Germline CDR1 reads SGHRS; CDR2 reads YFSETQ. The CDR3 spans 14 residues. J gave up 4 bases and V 1 base, and 1 base lay outside the gene matches. The CDR3 DNA is TGCGCCAGCAGCTTGACAGGGGCCACCGGGGAGCTGTTTTTT. Its protein product is CASSLTGATGELFF.

The table lists this clone with a count of one. The rearrangement links TRBV10-3 to TRBJ1-5; TRBD1 is a possible D gene (5 bases). The V and J ends lost 6 bases and 1 base respectively, with 7 bases between them. This CDR3 comprises 13 residues. Germline assignment: CDR1 ENHRY and CDR2 SYGVKD. CDR3 region: CAISRASNQPQHF. In nucleotides, the CDR3 is TGTGCCATCAGCAGGGCAAGCAATCAGCCCCAGCATTTT.

This chain uses TRBV7-8 with TRBJ2-7; D perhaps matches TRBD2 (6 bases). Germline V lookup: CDR1 SGHVS, CDR2 FQNEAQ. The V gene lost 0 bases and the J gene lost 2 bases, with 20 bases spanning the gap. The CDR3 is made up of 18 amino acids. The CDR3 DNA follows: TGTGCCAGCAGCTTAGCGTCCCTACTCGGGACTTTTACCTACGAGCAGTACTTC. Protein sequence: CASSLASLLGTFTYEQYF.